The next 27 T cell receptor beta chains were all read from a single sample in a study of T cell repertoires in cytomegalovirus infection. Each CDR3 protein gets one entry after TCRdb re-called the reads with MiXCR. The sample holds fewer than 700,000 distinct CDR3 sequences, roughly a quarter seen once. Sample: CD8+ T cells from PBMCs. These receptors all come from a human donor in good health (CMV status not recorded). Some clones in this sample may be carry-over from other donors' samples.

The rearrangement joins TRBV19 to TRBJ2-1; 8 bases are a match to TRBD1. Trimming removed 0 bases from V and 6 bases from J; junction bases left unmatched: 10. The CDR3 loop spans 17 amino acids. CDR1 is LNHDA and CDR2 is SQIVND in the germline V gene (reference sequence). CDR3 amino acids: CASSIEAATGEGNEQFF. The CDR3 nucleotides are TGTGCCAGTAGTATAGAAGCAGCGACAGGGGAAGGCAATGAGCAGTTCTTC.

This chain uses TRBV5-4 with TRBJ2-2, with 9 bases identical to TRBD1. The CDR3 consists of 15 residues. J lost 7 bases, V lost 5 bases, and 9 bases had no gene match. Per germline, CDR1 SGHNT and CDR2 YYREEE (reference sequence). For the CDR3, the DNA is TGTGCCAGCAGAATCGACAGGGGGTCCATCGGGGAGCTGTTTTTT. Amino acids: CASRIDRGSIGELFF. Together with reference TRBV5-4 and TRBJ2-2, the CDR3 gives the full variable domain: ETGVTQSPTHLIKTRGQQVTLRCSSQSGHNTVSWYQQALGQGPQFIFQYYREEENGRGNFPPRFSGLQFPNYSSELNVNALELDDSALYLCASRIDRGSIGELFFGEGSRLTVL.

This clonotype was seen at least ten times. DNA of the CDR3: TGTGCCAGCGGCCCGTTTCCGGACAGGGCGGGTTATGGCTACACCTTC. It yields the protein CASGPFPDRAGYGYTF. The V gene is TRBV6-6, the J gene TRBJ1-2; TRBD1 matches at 8 bases. CDR1 and CDR2 (germline): MNHNY, SVGAGI (reference sequence). The CDR3 has 16 residues. The trim removed 8 bases at V and 5 bases at J, leaving 16 bases unmatched.

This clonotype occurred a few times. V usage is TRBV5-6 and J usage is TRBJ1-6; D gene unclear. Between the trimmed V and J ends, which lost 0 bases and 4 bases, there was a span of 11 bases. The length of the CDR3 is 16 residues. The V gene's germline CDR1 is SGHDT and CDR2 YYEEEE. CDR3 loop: CASSLVGPIYNSPLHF. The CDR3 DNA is TGTGCCAGCAGCTTGGTCGGACCGATATATAATTCACCCCTCCACTTT.

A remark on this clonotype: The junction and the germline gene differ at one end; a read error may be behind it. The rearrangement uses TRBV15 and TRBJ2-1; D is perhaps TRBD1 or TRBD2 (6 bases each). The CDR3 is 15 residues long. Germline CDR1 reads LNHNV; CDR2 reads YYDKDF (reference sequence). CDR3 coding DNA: TGTGTCACCAGCAGCAGGGGCGGGGTCTACAATGAGCAGTTCTTC. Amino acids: CVTSSRGGVYNEQFF.

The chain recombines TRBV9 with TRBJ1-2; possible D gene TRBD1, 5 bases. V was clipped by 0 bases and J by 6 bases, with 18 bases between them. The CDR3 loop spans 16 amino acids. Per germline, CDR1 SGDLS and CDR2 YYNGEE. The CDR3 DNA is TGTGCCAGCAGCGTAGAATCAAGGAGGGGATACGATGGCTACACCTTC. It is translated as CASSVESRRGYDGYTF. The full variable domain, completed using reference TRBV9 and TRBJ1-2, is DSGVTQTPKHLITATGQRVTLRCSPRSGDLSVYWYQQSLDQGLQFLIQYYNGEERAKGNILERFSAQQFPDLHSELNLSSLELGDSALYFCASSVESRRGYDGYTFGSGTRLTVV.

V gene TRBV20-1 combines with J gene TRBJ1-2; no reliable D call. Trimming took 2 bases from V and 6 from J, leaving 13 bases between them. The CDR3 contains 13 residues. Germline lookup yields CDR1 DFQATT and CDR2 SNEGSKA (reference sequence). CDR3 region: CSARPVDGNGYTF. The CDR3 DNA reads TGCAGTGCTAGACCCGTGGACGGTAATGGCTACACCTTC.

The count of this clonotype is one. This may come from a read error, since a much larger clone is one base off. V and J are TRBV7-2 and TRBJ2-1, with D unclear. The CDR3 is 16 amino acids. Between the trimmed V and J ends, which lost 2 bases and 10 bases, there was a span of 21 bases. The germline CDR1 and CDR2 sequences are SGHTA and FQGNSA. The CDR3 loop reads CASSLRVLDPMREQFF. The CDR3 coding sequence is TGTGCCAGCAGCTTAAGAGTACTCGACCCAATGAGGGAGCAGTTCTTC.

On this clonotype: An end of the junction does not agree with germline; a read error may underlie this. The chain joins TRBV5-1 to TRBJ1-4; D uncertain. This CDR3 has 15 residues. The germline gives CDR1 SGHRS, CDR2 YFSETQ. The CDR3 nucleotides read TGCGCCAGCAGCTTGGGAACTGAAACTTATGAAAAACTGTTTTTT. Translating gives CASSLGTETYEKLFF.

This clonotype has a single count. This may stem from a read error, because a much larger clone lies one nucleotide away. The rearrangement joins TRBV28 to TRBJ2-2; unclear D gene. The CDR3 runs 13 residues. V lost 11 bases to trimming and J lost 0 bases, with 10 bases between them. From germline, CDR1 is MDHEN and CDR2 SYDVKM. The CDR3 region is CAAASANTGELFF. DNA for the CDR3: TGTGCCGCGGCCTCCGCGAACACCGGGGAGCTGTTTTTT.

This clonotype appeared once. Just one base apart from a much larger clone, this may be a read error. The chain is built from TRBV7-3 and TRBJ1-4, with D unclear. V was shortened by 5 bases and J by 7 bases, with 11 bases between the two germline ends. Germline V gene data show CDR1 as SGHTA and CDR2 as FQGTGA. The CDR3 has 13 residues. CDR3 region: CASSHWTSEKLFF. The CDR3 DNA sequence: TGTGCCAGCAGCCACTGGACGAGTGAAAAACTGTTTTTT.

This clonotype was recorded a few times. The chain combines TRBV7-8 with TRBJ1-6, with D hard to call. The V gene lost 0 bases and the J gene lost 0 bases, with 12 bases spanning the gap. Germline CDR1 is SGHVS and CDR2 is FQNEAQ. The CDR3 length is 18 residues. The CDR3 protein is CASSLAMGSSSYNSPLHF. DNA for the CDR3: TGTGCCAGCAGCTTAGCCATGGGATCCAGCTCCTATAATTCACCCCTCCACTTT. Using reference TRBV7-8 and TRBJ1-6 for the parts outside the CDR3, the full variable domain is GAGVSQSPRYKVAKRGQDVALRCDPISGHVSLFWYQQALGQGPEFLTYFQNEAQLDKSGLPSDRFFAERPEGSVSTLKIQRTQQEDSAVYLCASSLAMGSSSYNSPLHFGNGTRLTVT.

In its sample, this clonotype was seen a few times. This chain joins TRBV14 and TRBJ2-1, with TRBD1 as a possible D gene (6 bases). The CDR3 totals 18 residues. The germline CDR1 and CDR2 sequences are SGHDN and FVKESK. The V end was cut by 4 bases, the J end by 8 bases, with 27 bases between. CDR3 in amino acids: CASSLLAQGPSGFDEQFF. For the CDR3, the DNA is TGTGCCAGCAGCCTTCTCGCCCAGGGGCCCTCGGGGTTTGATGAGCAGTTCTTC. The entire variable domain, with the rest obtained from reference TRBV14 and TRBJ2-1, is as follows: EAGVTQFPSHSVIEKGQTVTLRCDPISGHDNLYWYRRVMGKEIKFLLHFVKESKQDESGMPNNRFLAERTGGTYSTLKVQPAELEDSGVYFCASSLLAQGPSGFDEQFFGPGTRLTVL.

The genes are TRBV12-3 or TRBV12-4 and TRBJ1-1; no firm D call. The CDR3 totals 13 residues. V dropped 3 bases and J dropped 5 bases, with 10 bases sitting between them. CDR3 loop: CASSFLGKTEAFF. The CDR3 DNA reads TGTGCCAGCAGTTTTCTAGGGAAAACTGAAGCTTTCTTT.

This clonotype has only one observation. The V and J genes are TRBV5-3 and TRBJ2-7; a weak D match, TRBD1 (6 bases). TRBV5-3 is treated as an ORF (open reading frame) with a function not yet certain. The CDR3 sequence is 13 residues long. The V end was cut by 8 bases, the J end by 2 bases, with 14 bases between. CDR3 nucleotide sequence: TGTGCCAGCAGGGACAAGGACACCTACGAGCAGTACTTC. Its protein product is CASRDKDTYEQYF.

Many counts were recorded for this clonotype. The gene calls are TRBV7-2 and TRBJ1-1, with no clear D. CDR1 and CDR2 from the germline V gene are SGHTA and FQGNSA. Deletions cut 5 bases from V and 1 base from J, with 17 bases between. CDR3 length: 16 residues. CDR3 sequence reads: CASSPKGTGRNTEAFF. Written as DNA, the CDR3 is TGTGCCAGCAGCCCAAAGGGAACGGGTCGGAACACTGAAGCTTTCTTT.

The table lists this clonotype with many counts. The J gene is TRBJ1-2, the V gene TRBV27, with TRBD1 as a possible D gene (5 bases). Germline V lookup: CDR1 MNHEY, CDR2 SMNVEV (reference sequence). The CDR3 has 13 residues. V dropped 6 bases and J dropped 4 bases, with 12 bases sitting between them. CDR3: CASRSGGIYGYTF. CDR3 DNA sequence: TGTGCCAGCAGAAGCGGGGGGATCTATGGCTACACCTTC.

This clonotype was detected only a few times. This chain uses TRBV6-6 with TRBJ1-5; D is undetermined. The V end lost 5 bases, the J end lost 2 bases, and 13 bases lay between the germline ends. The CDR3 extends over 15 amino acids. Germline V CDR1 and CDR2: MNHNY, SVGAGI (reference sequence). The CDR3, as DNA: TGTGCCAGCAGTCCCCGATCGAGTGGCAATCAGCCCCAGCATTTT. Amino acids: CASSPRSSGNQPQHF.

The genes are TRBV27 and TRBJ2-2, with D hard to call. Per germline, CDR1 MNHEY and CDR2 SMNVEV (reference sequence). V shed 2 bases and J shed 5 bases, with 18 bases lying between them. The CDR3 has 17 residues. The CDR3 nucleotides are TGTGCCAGCAGTTTAAACGGGCCCCGGGTTCGAACCGGGGAGCTGTTTTTT. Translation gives CASSLNGPRVRTGELFF.

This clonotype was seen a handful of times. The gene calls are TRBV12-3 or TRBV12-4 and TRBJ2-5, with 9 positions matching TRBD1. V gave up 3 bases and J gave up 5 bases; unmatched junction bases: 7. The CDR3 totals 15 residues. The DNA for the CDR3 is TGTGCCAGCAGTTTCCCCGGGACAGGGATTGAGACCCAGTACTTC. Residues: CASSFPGTGIETQYF.

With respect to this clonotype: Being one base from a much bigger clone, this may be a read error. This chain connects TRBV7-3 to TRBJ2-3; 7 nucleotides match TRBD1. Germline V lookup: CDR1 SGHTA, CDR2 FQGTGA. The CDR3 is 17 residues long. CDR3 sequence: CTSSPTYRGSWPDTQYF. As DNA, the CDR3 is TGTACCAGCAGCCCGACTTACAGGGGCTCCTGGCCAGATACGCAGTATTTT. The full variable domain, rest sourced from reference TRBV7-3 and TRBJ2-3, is GAGVSQTPSNKVTEKGKYVELRCDPISGHTALYWYRQSLGQGPEFLIYFQGTGAADDSGLPNDRFFAVRPEGSVSTLKIQRTERGDSAVYLCTSSPTYRGSWPDTQYFGPGTRLTVL.

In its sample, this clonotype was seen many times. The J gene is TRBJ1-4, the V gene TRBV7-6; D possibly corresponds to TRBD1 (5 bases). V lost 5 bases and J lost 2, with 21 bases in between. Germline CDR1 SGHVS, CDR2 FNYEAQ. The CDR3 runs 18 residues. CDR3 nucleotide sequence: TGTGCCAGCAGCCCAGCCGGGGACGCCCCGGGGACTAATGAAAAACTGTTTTTT. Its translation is CASSPAGDAPGTNEKLFF.

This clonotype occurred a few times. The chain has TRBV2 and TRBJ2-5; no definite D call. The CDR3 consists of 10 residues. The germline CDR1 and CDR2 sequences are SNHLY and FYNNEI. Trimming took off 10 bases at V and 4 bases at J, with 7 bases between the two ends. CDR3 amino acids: CATTRETQYF. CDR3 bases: TGTGCCACCACCAGAGAGACCCAGTACTTC.

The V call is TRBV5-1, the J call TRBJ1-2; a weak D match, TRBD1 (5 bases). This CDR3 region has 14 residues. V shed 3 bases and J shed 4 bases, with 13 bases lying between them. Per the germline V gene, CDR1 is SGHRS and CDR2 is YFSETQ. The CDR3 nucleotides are TGCGCCAGCAGCTCGGACAAAACGATCTATGGCTACACCTTC. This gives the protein CASSSDKTIYGYTF.

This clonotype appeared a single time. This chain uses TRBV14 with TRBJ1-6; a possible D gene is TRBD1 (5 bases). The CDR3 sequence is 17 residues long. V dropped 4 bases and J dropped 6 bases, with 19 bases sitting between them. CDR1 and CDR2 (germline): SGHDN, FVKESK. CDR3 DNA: TGTGCCAGCAGCCCCCGGGACGGGACTGGGGTTAATTCACCCCTCCACTTT. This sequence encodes CASSPRDGTGVNSPLHF.

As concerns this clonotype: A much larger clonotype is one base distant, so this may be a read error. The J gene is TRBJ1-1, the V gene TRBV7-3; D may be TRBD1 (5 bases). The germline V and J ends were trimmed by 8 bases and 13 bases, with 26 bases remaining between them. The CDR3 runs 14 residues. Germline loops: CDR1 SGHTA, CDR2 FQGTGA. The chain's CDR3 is CASVTRGPLFAVFF. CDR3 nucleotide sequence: TGTGCCAGCGTAACTCGGGGACCCCTTTTTGCCGTTTTCTTT.

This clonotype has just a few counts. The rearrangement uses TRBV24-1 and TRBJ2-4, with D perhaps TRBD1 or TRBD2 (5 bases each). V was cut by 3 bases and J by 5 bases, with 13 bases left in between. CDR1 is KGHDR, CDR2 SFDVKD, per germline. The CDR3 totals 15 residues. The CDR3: CATSDRRDRQNIQYF. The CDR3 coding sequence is TGTGCCACCAGTGATCGCCGGGACCGCCAAAACATTCAGTACTTC.